This is a list of T cell receptor beta chains from one sample in a study of beta chain features in type 1 diabetes. Clones were read by immunoSEQ multiplex PCR, and TCRdb kept only the in-frame ones, dropping some. The table shows over 120,000 clones, with just over 9% occurring only once. Material: central memory CD4+ T cells from blood. These receptor sequences come from a man aged 18 to 29 in good health. Both conserved end residues are part of each CDR3. The D gene is left open where the match is weak. Size values are once, few and many counts, or a class for expanded clones, and some rows have none.

CDR3 length	V gene	clone size	J gene	D gene	CDR3 DNA	CDR3 protein
14	TRBV7-8	.	TRBJ2-5	TRBD2	TGTGCCAGCAGCGCCCGGGAGGGGGGGGAGACCCAGTACTTC	CASSAREGGETQYF
14	TRBV19	.	TRBJ2-7	TRBD1	TGTGCCAGTAGCCGACAGGGATTTTCCTACGAGCAGTACTTC	CASSRQGFSYEQYF
13	TRBV2	.	TRBJ2-7	TRBD2	TGTGCCAGCGCGGGACTAGCGCCAGCCGAGCAGTACTTC	CASAGLAPAEQYF
13	TRBV23-1	many	TRBJ2-5	TRBD2	TGCGCCAGATTAGCGGGGGACGAAGAGACCCAGTACTTC	CARLAGDEETQYF
13	TRBV30	few	TRBJ1-5	.	TGTGCCTGGAGGCAGGGGTCCAATCAGCCCCAGCATTTT	CAWRQGSNQPQHF
14	TRBV10-3	few	TRBJ2-1	.	TGTGCCATCAGCCCGGGAGTGGCATACAATGAGCAGTTCTTC	CAISPGVAYNEQFF
13	TRBV5-1	.	TRBJ2-3	TRBD1	TGCGCCAGCCAGGGGGCTGGCACAGATACGCAGTATTTT	CASQGAGTDTQYF
16	TRBV4-1	.	TRBJ2-1	TRBD2	TGCGCCAGCAGCCAAATGACTAGCGGGGGATACAATGAGCAGTTCTTC	CASSQMTSGGYNEQFF
11	TRBV6-5	few	TRBJ2-7	.	TGTGCCAGCAGTGGGCCTGGCGAGCAGTACTTC	CASSGPGEQYF
17	TRBV2	.	TRBJ2-1	TRBD2	TGTGCCAGCAGTGAGAGCGGGGGGGCCATGTGGTGGAATGAGCAGTTCTTC	CASSESGGAMWWNEQFF
18	TRBV18	.	TRBJ2-2	TRBD1	TGTGCCAGCTCACCGAGTCTCATGAGAGGGGGCTACACCGGGGAGCTGTTTTTT	CASSPSLMRGGYTGELFF
13	TRBV7-2	few	TRBJ2-5	.	TGTGCCAGCAGCCCCGGACAGCCGGGGACCCAGTACTTC	CASSPGQPGTQYF
15	TRBV7-2	.	TRBJ2-3	TRBD2	TGTGCCAGCAGCCCTCGGGGGGTTATTCCAGATACGCAGTATTTT	CASSPRGVIPDTQYF
14	TRBV5-1	.	TRBJ2-2	TRBD1	TGCGCCAGCAGTCGGACAGGGGGCACCGGGGAGCTGTTTTTT	CASSRTGGTGELFF
13	TRBV30	.	TRBJ2-2	.	TGTGCCACGGACGGGGGAAACACCGGGGAGCTGTTTTTT	CATDGGNTGELFF
14	TRBV5-5	few	TRBJ1-5	.	TGTGCCAGCAGCTTCGGGTCAGGGGATCAGCCCCAGCATTTT	CASSFGSGDQPQHF
17	TRBV5-6	.	TRBJ1-4	.	TGTGCCAGCAGCTCCCCAAGAGACACCGGAGGTAATGAAAAACTGTTTTTT	CASSSPRDTGGNEKLFF
18	TRBV10-3	.	TRBJ1-2	.	TGTGCCATCAGTGACCCACCGGGACACCCGAATCCAAGCTATGGCTACACCTTC	CAISDPPGHPNPSYGYTF
13	TRBV7-9	few	TRBJ1-3	.	TGTGCCAGCAGCTTAGGACAGAGAAACACCATATATTTT	CASSLGQRNTIYF
14	TRBV5-5	.	TRBJ2-7	.	TGTGCCAGCGCTTCGGGACAAACTACGGGTGAGCAGTACTTC	CASASGQTTGEQYF
14	TRBV5-1	few	TRBJ1-4	.	TGCGCCAGCAGCTTGGACATAACTAATGAAAAACTGTTTTTT	CASSLDITNEKLFF
13	TRBV19	many	TRBJ2-7	.	TGTGCCAGTAGTCTCCCAGGACTATACGAGCAGTACTTC	CASSLPGLYEQYF
16	TRBV11-2	.	TRBJ2-6	TRBD1	TGTGCCAGCAGCTTATCACAGGGGGCTGGGGCCAACGTCCTGACTTTC	CASSLSQGAGANVLTF